This record covers a single T cell receptor beta chain. The PCR was carried out with 60 Vbeta primers and 13 Jbeta primers. Libraries were prepared by immunoSEQ multiplex PCR; TCRdb keeps only in-frame clonotypes and omits some of them. The sample has 200,000 to 250,000 clones; roughly 82% are singletons. The ends were cut back, 1 base at V and 1 base at J, with 13 bases in the middle. The CDR3 contains 16 residues. The germline V gene encodes CDR1 SGHTA and CDR2 FQGNSA. This sample is part of a study of cytomegalovirus exposure and HLA in healthy donors. The wider study: The study's early data release held 75 million to 95 million unique TCRs from HLA-typed donors.

Healthy bone marrow donors made up the donors. The sequence was obtained from a woman in her 40s in good health and CMV-seropositive. The sequenced material came from PBMCs. V and J are TRBV7-2 and TRBJ1-1; no firm D call. CDR3 sequence (DNA): TGTGCCAGCAGCTTAGGGCTTGGAAGCGAGAACACTGAAGCTTTCTTT. Its translation: CASSLGLGSENTEAFF.